What follows are 11 T cell receptor beta chains derived from one specimen sequenced in a study of T cell repertoires in cytomegalovirus infection. Their target antigens are unknown. MiXCR, applied by TCRdb to the reads, yields one record per CDR3 protein. The table records 370,000 or so distinct CDR3 sequences, 34% of them present only once. Sequencing used cultured PBMCs, obtained from culture after CMV antigen stimulation. These receptor sequences come from a human donor in good health (CMV status not recorded). Some clones in this sample may be carry-over from other donors' samples.

A few counts support this clonotype. The CDR3 reads CASSLVDRGTEQFF. CDR3 sequence (DNA): TGTGCCAGCAGCTTAGTCGACCGCGGGACTGAGCAGTTCTTC. The gene calls are TRBV11-2 and TRBJ2-1; weak D call: TRBD2 (6 bases). Trimming shortened V by 1 base and J by 9 bases, and 13 bases separated the two germline ends. CDR1 and CDR2 (germline): SGHAT, FQNNGV. This CDR3 is built from 14 residues.

This clonotype was found a few times. This sequence joins TRBV20-1 and TRBJ2-1; TRBD2 aligns across 11 bases. Trimming took 3 bases from V and 4 from J; bases not matched to a gene: 5. CDR1 and CDR2 (germline): DFQATT, SNEGSKA (reference sequence). CDR3 length equals 15 residues. CDR3 bases: TGCAGTGCTAGCGGTGGGACTAGCGGTTACAATGAGCAGTTCTTC. It encodes CSASGGTSGYNEQFF.

Many counts were recorded for this clonotype. The V gene is TRBV7-2, the J gene TRBJ1-2, with D possibly matching TRBD1 (5 bases). The germline CDR1 and CDR2 sequences are SGHTA and FQGNSA. This CDR3 is 16 amino acids long. V gave up 1 base and J gave up 0 bases, with 12 bases separating them. The CDR3 is CASSLDGGATNYGYTF. Here the CDR3 DNA reads TGTGCCAGCAGCTTAGATGGAGGGGCCACTAACTATGGCTACACCTTC.

CDR3 loop: CASSQDRTGADTQYF. The DNA of the CDR3 is TGCGCCAGCAGCCAAGATAGAACAGGGGCCGATACGCAGTATTTT. The J gene is TRBJ2-3, the V gene TRBV4-3; 7 bases align to TRBD1. With V trimmed by 0 bases and J by 6 bases, 6 bases remained unmatched. Germline CDR1 is LGHNA and CDR2 is YSLEER. This CDR3 has 15 amino acids.

This sequence joins TRBV7-8 and TRBJ2-7; no firm D call. This CDR3 is built from 14 residues. Germline V gene sequence: CDR1 SGHVS, CDR2 FQNEAQ. V was trimmed by 0 bases and J by 3 bases, leaving 9 bases between them. CDR3 region: CASSLARLGYEQYV. Written as DNA, the CDR3 is TGTGCCAGCAGCTTAGCTCGACTTGGCTACGAGCAGTACGTC.

V is TRBV6-6 and J is TRBJ2-1, with D possibly being TRBD1 (6 bases). CDR3 length equals 17 residues. Looked up from germline, CDR1 is MNHNY and CDR2 is SVGAGI (reference sequence). V dropped 2 bases and J dropped 8 bases, with 22 bases sitting between them. The CDR3 spells CASSYPFGWSNRDEQFF. The CDR3 nucleotides read TGTGCCAGCAGTTACCCGTTCGGTTGGTCAAACAGGGATGAGCAGTTCTTC.

The V gene is TRBV7-6, the J gene TRBJ1-5; 10 nucleotides agree with TRBD1. CDR3 size: 16 residues. CDR1 SGHVS and CDR2 FNYEAQ come from the germline V gene. Trimming at V came to 5 bases and at J to 4 bases, leaving 8 bases not matched to a gene. The CDR3 sequence: CASSAGTGERNQPQHF. The CDR3 DNA sequence: TGTGCCAGCAGCGCCGGGACAGGGGAGCGGAATCAGCCCCAGCATTTT.

This clonotype was counted at least ten times. The rearrangement uses TRBV6-6 and TRBJ2-6, with D perhaps TRBD1 (7 bases). The germline CDR1 and CDR2 sequences are MNHNY and SVGAGI (reference sequence). The ends were cut back, 4 bases at V and 2 bases at J, with 18 bases in the middle. CDR3 length: 18 residues. In DNA form, the CDR3 reads TGTGCCAGCAGTTTTCCCCAGGGGGGCCACCCTGGGGCCAACGTCCTGACTTTC. It translates to CASSFPQGGHPGANVLTF.

The rearrangement uses TRBV2 and TRBJ2-3, with 12 bases identical to TRBD2. From germline, CDR1 is SNHLY and CDR2 FYNNEI. This CDR3 region has 16 residues. The trim removed 6 bases at V and 0 bases at J, leaving 4 bases unmatched. The CDR3 region is CASRTGTSGSTDTQYF. CDR3 in DNA: TGTGCCAGCAGAACCGGGACTAGCGGGAGCACAGATACGCAGTATTTT.

V and J are TRBV2 and TRBJ2-6; tentative D call: TRBD2 (5 bases). The CDR3 is 14 residues long. The germline V and J ends were trimmed by 2 bases and 5 bases, with 7 bases remaining between them. In germline, CDR1 is SNHLY, CDR2 FYNNEI. CDR3 nucleotides: TGTGCCAGCAGTGAAACTAGGAGGGCCAACGTCCTGACTTTC. Protein product: CASSETRRANVLTF.

This clonotype was observed a handful of times. V is TRBV28 and J is TRBJ1-5; D is undetermined. V lost 6 bases, J lost 0 bases, and 12 bases lay in between. CDR1 is MDHEN and CDR2 is SYDVKM in the germline V gene. The CDR3 spans 15 residues. The CDR3 nucleotides are TGTGCCAGCAGCTCCGGGTCCTTTAGCAATCAGCCCCAGCATTTT. Its translation: CASSSGSFSNQPQHF.